A single sample gave rise to the 8 T cell receptor beta chains below, sequenced in a study of blood T cell repertoires in COVID-19. TCRdb's copy holds only in-frame clones and misses some; the assay was immunoSEQ multiplex PCR. The table shows roughly 200,000 clones, with about 86% occurring only once. The sequenced material came from PBMCs or T cells enriched from blood (not recorded which). Every receptor here comes from a woman in her 50s in a cohort exposed to, infected with or recovered from COVID-19 (not recorded which).

This clone was seen a few times. The chain uses TRBV5-6 and TRBJ1-6, with D unclear. V lost 1 base and J 5 bases, leaving 7 bases between the germline ends. CDR1 SGHDT and CDR2 YYEEEE come from the germline V gene. The CDR3 consists of 14 residues. For the CDR3, the DNA is TGTGCCAGCAGCTTGAACATCAATAATTCACCCCTCCACTTT. The encoded protein is CASSLNINNSPLHF.

The chain carries TRBV4-3 and TRBJ2-1, with 7 bases fitting TRBD2. The V and J ends lost 0 bases and 2 bases, in that order; junction bases with no gene match: 4. CDR3 length equals 16 residues. Germline assignment: CDR1 LGHNA and CDR2 YSLEER. CDR3 sequence: CASSQDPSGAYNEQFF. DNA of the CDR3: TGCGCCAGCAGCCAAGATCCTAGCGGCGCCTACAATGAGCAGTTCTTC.

The rearrangement joins TRBV25-1 to TRBJ2-2; D is undetermined. The CDR3 spans 13 residues. Germline V gene sequence: CDR1 MGHDK, CDR2 SYGVNS. Deletions cut 5 bases from V and 5 bases from J, with 9 bases between. The chain's CDR3 is CASSFLNTGELFF. The CDR3 coding sequence is TGTGCCAGCAGTTTTCTTAATACCGGGGAGCTGTTTTTT.

In this sample, this clone turned up once. V usage is TRBV27 and J usage is TRBJ1-6; D possibly corresponds to TRBD1 (5 bases). The CDR3 length is 14 residues. Germline CDR1 and CDR2: MNHEY and SMNVEV (reference sequence). The V end was cut by 6 bases, the J end by 8 bases, with 14 bases between. In DNA form, the CDR3 reads TGTGCCAGCAGGCTCTCCCACAGGTATTCACCCCTCCACTTT. Protein: CASRLSHRYSPLHF.

The rearrangement links TRBV6-5 to TRBJ2-7; perhaps TRBD1 as D (6 bases). The CDR3 runs to 14 residues. With 5 bases removed from V and 1 base from J, the gap between germline ends came to 12 bases. CDR1 MNHEY and CDR2 SVGAGI come from the germline V gene. The CDR3 nucleotides are TGTGCCAGCAGTCAACAGGGATGGTCCTACGAGCAGTACTTC. This codes for CASSQQGWSYEQYF.

The rearrangement links TRBV11-2 to TRBJ2-3, with D perhaps matching TRBD2 (5 bases). CDR1 SGHAT and CDR2 FQNNGV come from the germline V gene. This CDR3 region has 15 residues. V shed 1 base and J shed 0 bases, with 8 bases lying between them. The CDR3 loop reads CASSLGLHSTDTQYF. DNA for the CDR3: TGTGCCAGCAGCTTAGGACTACATAGCACAGATACGCAGTATTTT. The full variable domain, rest sourced from reference TRBV11-2 and TRBJ2-3, is EAGVAQSPRYKIIEKRQSVAFWCNPISGHATLYWYQQILGQGPKLLIQFQNNGVVDDSQLPKDRFSAERLKGVDSTLKIQPAKLEDSAVYLCASSLGLHSTDTQYFGPGTRLTVL.

The gene calls are TRBV6-5 and TRBJ2-7; 8 bases are a match to TRBD1. Germline CDR1 MNHEY, CDR2 SVGAGI. The CDR3 length is 14 residues. With 6 bases clipped from V and 3 bases from J, the junction kept 7 bases outside the gene matches. Here the CDR3 reads CASSYNDRGYEQYF. As DNA, the CDR3 is TGTGCCAGCAGCTACAACGACAGGGGCTACGAGCAGTACTTC.

The chain carries TRBV4-1 and TRBJ1-6, with 7 bases that match TRBD1. The J segment lost 8 bases and the V segment lost 8 bases, leaving 12 bases of the junction unmatched. The CDR3 runs 15 residues. Germline values: CDR1 MGHRA, CDR2 YSYEKL. The CDR3, as DNA: TGCGCCAGCGGCCCTGAGGGGACAGTTCATTCACCCCTCCACTTT. This translates into CASGPEGTVHSPLHF.